Following are 7 T cell receptor beta chains from one sample sequenced in a study of Ad26.COV2.S vaccination and SARS-CoV-2 variants. Some clones are missing from TCRdb's copy, which holds only in-frame ones; the method was immunoSEQ multiplex PCR. In the table there are about 350,000 clones, 70% to 90% of which are singletons. Treatment here: some 20 received Ad26.COV2.S at low or high dose, single or two shots; several received placebo; per-sample allocation not given. The samples date from day 63 after the first vaccine or placebo injection. Material: peripheral blood, obtained in a trial of Ad26.COV2.S vaccine versus placebo. The receptors derive from a person aged 18-65 years who received the Ad26.COV2.S COVID-19 vaccine or a placebo.

In DNA form, the CDR3 reads TGTGCCAGCAGCGATCCCGGACAGGTCTATGGCTACACCTTC. Translation gives CASSDPGQVYGYTF. This chain uses TRBV7-2 with TRBJ1-2; TRBD1 aligns across 7 bases. The junction had 7 bases not matched to a gene; V was cut back by 5 bases and J by 4 bases. CDR3 size: 14 residues. CDR1 is SGHTA, CDR2 FQGNSA, per germline.

The chain couples TRBV6-5 to TRBJ2-2; possibly TRBD1 or TRBD2 for D (5 bases each). This CDR3 is built from 13 residues. The germline gives CDR1 MNHEY, CDR2 SVGAGI. Trimming cost V 8 bases and J 5 bases, with 12 bases left between them. CDR3 protein: CASYQGRTGELFF. The CDR3 nucleotides are TGTGCCAGCTACCAGGGACGGACCGGGGAGCTGTTTTTT.

The rearrangement uses TRBV25-1 and TRBJ2-7; 7 nucleotides agree with TRBD1. Looked up from germline, CDR1 is MGHDK and CDR2 is SYGVNS. This CDR3 is built from 14 residues. The V and J ends lost 3 bases and 5 bases, in that order; junction bases with no gene match: 7. The CDR3 nucleotides read TGTGCCAGCAGTGACTTTACAGGGGCTCACGAGCAGTACTTC. Its protein is CASSDFTGAHEQYF.

The chain uses TRBV12-3 or TRBV12-4 and TRBJ1-5; D not certain. V was shortened by 4 bases and J by 6 bases, with 10 bases between the two germline ends. The CDR3 is 13 amino acids. In nucleotides, the CDR3 is TGTGCCAGCAGTTCGGGAAGGACTCAGCCCCAGCATTTT. Protein sequence: CASSSGRTQPQHF.

The chain recombines TRBV14 with TRBJ2-1; 7 bases line up with TRBD1. Germline values: CDR1 SGHDN, CDR2 FVKESK. The CDR3 totals 16 residues. Germline trimming cut 2 bases from V and 2 bases from J; bases unmatched to any gene: 6. Here the CDR3 reads CASSQIPGGAYNEQFF. The CDR3 DNA reads as TGTGCCAGCAGCCAAATTCCAGGGGGAGCCTACAATGAGCAGTTCTTC. The full variable domain, completed using reference TRBV14 and TRBJ2-1, is EAGVTQFPSHSVIEKGQTVTLRCDPISGHDNLYWYRRVMGKEIKFLLHFVKESKQDESGMPNNRFLAERTGGTYSTLKVQPAELEDSGVYFCASSQIPGGAYNEQFFGPGTRLTVL.

The V call is TRBV18, the J call TRBJ2-7; 9 bases agree with TRBD1. J gave up 6 bases and V 5 bases, and 11 bases lay outside the gene matches. The CDR3 spans 15 residues. CDR1 and CDR2 from the germline V gene are KGHSH and LQKENI. This CDR3 reads CASSIGTGILSEQYF. The CDR3 region has the DNA TGTGCCAGCTCAATAGGGACAGGGATTCTCTCCGAGCAGTACTTC.

The V call is TRBV28, the J call TRBJ2-1, with 7 bases identical to TRBD1. With 2 bases clipped from V and 8 bases from J, the junction kept 6 bases outside the gene matches. CDR3 length: 14 amino acids. The germline V gene has CDR1 MDHEN and CDR2 SYDVKM. CDR3 sequence (DNA): TGTGCCAGCAGTTTAAGAGACAGGGTCGATGAGCAGTTCTTC. Translation: CASSLRDRVDEQFF.